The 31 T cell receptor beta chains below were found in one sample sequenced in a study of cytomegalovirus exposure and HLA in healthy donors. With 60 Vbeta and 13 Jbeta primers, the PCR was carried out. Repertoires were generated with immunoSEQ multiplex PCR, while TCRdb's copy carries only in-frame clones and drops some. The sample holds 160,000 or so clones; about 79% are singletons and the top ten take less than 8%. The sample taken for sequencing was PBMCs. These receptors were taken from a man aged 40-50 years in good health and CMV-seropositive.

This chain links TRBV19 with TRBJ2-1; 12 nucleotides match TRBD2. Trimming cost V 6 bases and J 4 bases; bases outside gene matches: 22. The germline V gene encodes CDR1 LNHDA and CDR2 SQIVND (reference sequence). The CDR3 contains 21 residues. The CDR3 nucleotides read TGTGCCAGTAGACCCCTAGGCGGGACTAGCGGGCGAGCGGACGCGTACAATGAGCAGTTCTTC. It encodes CASRPLGGTSGRADAYNEQFF.

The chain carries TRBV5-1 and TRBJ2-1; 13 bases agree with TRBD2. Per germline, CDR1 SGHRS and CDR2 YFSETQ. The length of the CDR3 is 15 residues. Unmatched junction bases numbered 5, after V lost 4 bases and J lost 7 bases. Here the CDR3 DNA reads TGCGCCAGCAGCCCCGGGACTAGCGGGACGAATGAGCAGTTCTTC. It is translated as CASSPGTSGTNEQFF.

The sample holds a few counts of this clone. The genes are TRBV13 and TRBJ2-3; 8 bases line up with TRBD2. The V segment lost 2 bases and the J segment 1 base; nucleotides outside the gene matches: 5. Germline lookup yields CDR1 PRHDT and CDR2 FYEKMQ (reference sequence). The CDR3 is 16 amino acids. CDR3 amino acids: CASSLRAGGGTDTQYF. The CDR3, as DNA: TGTGCCAGCAGCTTAAGGGCGGGAGGAGGCACAGATACGCAGTATTTT.

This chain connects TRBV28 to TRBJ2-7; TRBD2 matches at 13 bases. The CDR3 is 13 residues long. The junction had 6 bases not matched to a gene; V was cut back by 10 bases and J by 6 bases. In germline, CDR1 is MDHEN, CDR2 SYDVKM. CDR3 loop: CATRTSGSFEQYF. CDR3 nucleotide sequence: TGTGCCACGCGGACTAGCGGGAGTTTCGAGCAGTACTTC.

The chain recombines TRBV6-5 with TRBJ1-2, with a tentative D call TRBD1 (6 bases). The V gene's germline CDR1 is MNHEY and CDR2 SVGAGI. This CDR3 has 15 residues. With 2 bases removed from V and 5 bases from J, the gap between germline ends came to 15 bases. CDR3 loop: CASSYPTGSYYGYTF. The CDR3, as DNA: TGTGCCAGCAGTTACCCCACAGGGAGTTATTATGGCTACACCTTC.

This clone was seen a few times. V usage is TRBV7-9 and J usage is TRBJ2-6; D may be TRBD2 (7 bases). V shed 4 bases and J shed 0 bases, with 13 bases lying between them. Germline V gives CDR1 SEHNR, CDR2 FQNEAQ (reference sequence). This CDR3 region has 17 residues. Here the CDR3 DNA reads TGTGCCAGCAGCTCCATGGGAGGGGGCTCTGGGGCCAACGTCCTGACTTTC. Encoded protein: CASSSMGGGSGANVLTF.

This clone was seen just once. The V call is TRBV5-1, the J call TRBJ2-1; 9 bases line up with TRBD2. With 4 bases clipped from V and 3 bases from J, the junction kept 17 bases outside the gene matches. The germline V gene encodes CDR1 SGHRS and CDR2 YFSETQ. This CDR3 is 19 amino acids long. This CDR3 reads CASSTVGASGALVYNEQFF. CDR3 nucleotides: TGCGCCAGCAGCACGGTTGGGGCTAGCGGGGCATTAGTCTACAATGAGCAGTTCTTC.

The CDR3 spells CASKTGMNTEAFF. As DNA, the CDR3 is TGTGCCAGCAAGACGGGGATGAACACTGAAGCTTTCTTT. The chain combines TRBV2 with TRBJ1-1, with unresolved D. The CDR3 loop spans 13 amino acids. Trimming took off 7 bases at V and 0 bases at J, with 9 bases between the two ends. Germline lookup yields CDR1 SNHLY and CDR2 FYNNEI.

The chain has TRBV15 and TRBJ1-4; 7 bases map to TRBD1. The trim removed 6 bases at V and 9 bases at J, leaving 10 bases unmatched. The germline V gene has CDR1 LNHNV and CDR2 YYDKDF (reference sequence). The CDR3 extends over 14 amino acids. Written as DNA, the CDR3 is TGTGCCACCAGAATAGACAGGGTGAATCAAAAACTGTTTTTT. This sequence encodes CATRIDRVNQKLFF.

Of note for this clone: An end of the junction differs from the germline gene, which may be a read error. The DNA for the CDR3 is TGTGCTAGCAGCTTAGGCTCAGGCCAAGAGACCCAGTACTTC. Amino acid sequence: CASSLGSGQETQYF. The V call is TRBV7-7, the J call TRBJ2-5; D ambiguous. Germline V gene data show CDR1 as SSHAT and CDR2 as FNYEAQ (reference sequence). CDR3 length: 14 amino acids.

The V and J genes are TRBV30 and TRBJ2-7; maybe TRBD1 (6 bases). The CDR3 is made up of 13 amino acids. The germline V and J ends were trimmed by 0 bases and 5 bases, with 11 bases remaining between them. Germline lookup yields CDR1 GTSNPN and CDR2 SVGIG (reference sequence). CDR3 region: CAWSVHRVDEQYF. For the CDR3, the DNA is TGTGCCTGGAGTGTACACAGGGTCGACGAGCAGTACTTC. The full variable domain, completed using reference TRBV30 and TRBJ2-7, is SQTIHQWPATLVQPVGSPLSLECTVEGTSNPNLYWYRQAAGRGLQLLFYSVGIGQISSEVPQNLSASRPQDRQFILSSKKLLLSDSGFYLCAWSVHRVDEQYFGPGTRLTVT.

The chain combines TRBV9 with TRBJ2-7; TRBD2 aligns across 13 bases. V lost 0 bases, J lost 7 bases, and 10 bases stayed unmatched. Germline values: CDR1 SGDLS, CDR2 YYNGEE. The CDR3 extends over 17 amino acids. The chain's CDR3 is CASSVGTVGLAGNEQYF. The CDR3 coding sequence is TGTGCCAGCAGCGTAGGGACTGTGGGACTAGCGGGAAATGAGCAGTACTTC.

This CDR3 reads CASREGWVGGYTF. The CDR3 DNA is TGTGCCAGCAGAGAGGGCTGGGTGGGTGGCTACACCTTC. This chain joins TRBV6-5 and TRBJ1-2; D ambiguous. The CDR3 spans 13 residues. Trimming shortened V by 6 bases and J by 7 bases, and 15 bases separated the two germline ends. Germline values: CDR1 MNHEY, CDR2 SVGAGI.

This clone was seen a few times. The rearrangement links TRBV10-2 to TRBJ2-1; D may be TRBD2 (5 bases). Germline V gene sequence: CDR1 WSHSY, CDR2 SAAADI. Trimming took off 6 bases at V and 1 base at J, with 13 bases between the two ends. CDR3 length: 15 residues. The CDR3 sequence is CASREILVSYNEQFF. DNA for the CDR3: TGCGCCAGCAGGGAGATACTAGTATCCTACAATGAGCAGTTCTTC.

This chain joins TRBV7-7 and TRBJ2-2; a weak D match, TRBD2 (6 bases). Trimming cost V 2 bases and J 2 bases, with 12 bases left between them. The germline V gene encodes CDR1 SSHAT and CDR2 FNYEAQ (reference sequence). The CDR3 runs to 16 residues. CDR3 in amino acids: CASSLSPGLNTGELFF. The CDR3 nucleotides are TGTGCCAGCAGCTTATCCCCCGGACTAAACACCGGGGAGCTGTTTTTT.

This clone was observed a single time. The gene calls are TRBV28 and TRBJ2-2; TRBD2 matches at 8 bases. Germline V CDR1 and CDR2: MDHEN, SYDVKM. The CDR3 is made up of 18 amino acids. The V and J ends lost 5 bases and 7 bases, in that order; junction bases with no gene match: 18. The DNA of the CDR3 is TGTGCCAGCAGTCCCATTGCGGGAGGACGGTTCCGGGGCGGGGAGCTGTTTTTT. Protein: CASSPIAGGRFRGGELFF.

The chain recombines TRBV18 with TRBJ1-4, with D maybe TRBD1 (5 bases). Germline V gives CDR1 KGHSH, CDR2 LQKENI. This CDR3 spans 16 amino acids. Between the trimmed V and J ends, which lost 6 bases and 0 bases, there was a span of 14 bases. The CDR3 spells CASSPGLLTTNEKLFF. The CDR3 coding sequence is TGTGCCAGCTCGCCGGGACTTCTTACAACTAATGAAAAACTGTTTTTT.

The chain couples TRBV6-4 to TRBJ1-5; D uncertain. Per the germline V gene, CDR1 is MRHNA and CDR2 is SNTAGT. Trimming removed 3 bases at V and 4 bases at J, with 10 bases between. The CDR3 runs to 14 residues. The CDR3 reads CASSEVGGNQPQHF. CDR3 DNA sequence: TGTGCCAGCAGTGAAGTGGGAGGGAATCAGCCCCAGCATTTT.

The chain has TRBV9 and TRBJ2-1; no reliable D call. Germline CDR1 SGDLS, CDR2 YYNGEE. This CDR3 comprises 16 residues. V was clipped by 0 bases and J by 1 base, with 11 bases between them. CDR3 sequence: CASSVGLQPSYNEQFF. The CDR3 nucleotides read TGTGCCAGCAGCGTAGGTTTACAGCCTTCCTACAATGAGCAGTTCTTC.

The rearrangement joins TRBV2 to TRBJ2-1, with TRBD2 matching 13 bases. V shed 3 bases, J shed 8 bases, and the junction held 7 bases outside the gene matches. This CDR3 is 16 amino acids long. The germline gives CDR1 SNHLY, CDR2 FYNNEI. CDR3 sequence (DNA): TGTGCCAGCAGTGACCCGGGACTAGCGGGATTTGATGAGCAGTTCTTC. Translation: CASSDPGLAGFDEQFF.

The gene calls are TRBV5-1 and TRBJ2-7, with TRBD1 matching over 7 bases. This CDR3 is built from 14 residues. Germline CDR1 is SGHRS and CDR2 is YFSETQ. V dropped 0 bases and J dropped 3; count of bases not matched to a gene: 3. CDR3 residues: CASSLVGQRYEQYF. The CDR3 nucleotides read TGCGCCAGCAGCTTGGTGGGACAGCGCTACGAGCAGTACTTC.

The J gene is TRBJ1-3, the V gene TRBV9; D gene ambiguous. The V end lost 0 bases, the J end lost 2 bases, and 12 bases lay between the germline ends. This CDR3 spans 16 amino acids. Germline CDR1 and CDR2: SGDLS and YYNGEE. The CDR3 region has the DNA TGTGCCAGCAGCGTAGCTCGGCGCGGTACTGGAAACACCATATATTTT. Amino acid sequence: CASSVARRGTGNTIYF.

CDR3 amino acids: CASSSTGALYNEQFF. For the CDR3, the DNA is TGTGCCAGCAGCTCGACAGGGGCCCTCTACAATGAGCAGTTCTTC. The J gene is TRBJ2-1, the V gene TRBV5-4; 8 bases are shared with TRBD1. The V and J ends lost 3 bases and 3 bases, in that order; junction bases with no gene match: 5. Germline CDR1 is SGHNT and CDR2 is YYREEE (reference sequence). The CDR3 is made up of 15 amino acids.

The CDR3 bases are TGCGCCAGCAGCTTGTCCCAGCAGGCAGATACGCAGTATTTT. This encodes CASSLSQQADTQYF. The rearrangement links TRBV5-1 to TRBJ2-3, with D unclear. This CDR3 comprises 14 residues. The germline V gene has CDR1 SGHRS and CDR2 YFSETQ. Deletions cut 1 base from V and 4 bases from J, with 10 bases between.

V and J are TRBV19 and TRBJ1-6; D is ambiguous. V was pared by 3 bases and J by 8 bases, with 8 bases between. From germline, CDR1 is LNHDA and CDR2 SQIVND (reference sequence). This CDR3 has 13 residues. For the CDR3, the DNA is TGTGCCAGTAGTATTGGGGAGGATTCACCCCTCCACTTT. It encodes CASSIGEDSPLHF.

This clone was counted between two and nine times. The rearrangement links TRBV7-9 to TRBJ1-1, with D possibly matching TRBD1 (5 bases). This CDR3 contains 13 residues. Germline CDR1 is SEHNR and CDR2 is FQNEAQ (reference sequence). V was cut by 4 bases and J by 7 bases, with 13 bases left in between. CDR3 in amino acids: CASSSTAPGEAFF. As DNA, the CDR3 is TGTGCCAGCAGCTCGACAGCCCCCGGTGAAGCTTTCTTT.

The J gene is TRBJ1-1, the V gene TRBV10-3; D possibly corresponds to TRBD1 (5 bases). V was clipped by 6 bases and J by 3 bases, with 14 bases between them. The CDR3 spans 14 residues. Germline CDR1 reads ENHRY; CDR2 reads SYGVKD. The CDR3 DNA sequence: TGTGCCATCAGGACTCAGGGTGTCTACACTGAAGCTTTCTTT. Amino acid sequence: CAIRTQGVYTEAFF.

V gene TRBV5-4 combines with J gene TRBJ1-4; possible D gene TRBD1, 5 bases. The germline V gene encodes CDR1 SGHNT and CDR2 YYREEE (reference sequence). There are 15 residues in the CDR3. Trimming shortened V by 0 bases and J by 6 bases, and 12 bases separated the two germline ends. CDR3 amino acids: CASSLEQGRDEKLFF. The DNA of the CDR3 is TGTGCCAGCAGCTTGGAGCAGGGTCGGGATGAAAAACTGTTTTTT.

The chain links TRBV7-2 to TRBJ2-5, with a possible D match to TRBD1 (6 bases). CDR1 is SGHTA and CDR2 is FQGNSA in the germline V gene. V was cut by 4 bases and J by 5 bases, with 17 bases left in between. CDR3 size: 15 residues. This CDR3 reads CASSSQGTPVETQYF. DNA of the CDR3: TGTGCCAGCAGCTCACAGGGCACCCCGGTGGAGACCCAGTACTTC.

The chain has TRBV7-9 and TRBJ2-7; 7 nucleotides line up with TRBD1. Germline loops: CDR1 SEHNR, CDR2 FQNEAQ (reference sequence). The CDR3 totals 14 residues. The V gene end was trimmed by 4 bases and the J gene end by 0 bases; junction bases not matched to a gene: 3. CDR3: CASSSGTDSYEQYF. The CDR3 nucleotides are TGTGCCAGCAGCTCCGGGACAGACTCCTACGAGCAGTACTTC.

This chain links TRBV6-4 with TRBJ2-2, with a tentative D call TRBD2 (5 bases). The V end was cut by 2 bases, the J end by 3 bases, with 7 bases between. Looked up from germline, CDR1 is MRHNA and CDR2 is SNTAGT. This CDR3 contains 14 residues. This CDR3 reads CASSDERHTGELFF. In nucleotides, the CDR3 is TGTGCCAGCAGTGACGAGCGGCACACCGGGGAGCTGTTTTTT.